These T cell receptor beta chains were read from a single sample in a study of Ad26.COV2.S vaccination and SARS-CoV-2 variants. Sequencing was performed with immunoSEQ multiplex PCR; in TCRdb, only in-frame clones are kept and a portion is missing. This table has around 300,000 clones, roughly 90% appearing once. The specimen was peripheral blood, collected in a trial of Ad26.COV2.S vaccine versus placebo. The receptors derive from a person aged 18-60 years who received the Ad26.COV2.S COVID-19 vaccine or a placebo. CDR3s include the opening cysteine and the closing phenylalanine or tryptophan. D genes are given only for firm matches. The size of a clone is reported for some rows only, either as once, few or many, or as a class for expanded clones.

- TRBJ1-2 TRBV5-1 - TGCGCCAGCAGGACTGTCGCAGGGGAGGGTACCTATGGCTACACCTTC CASRTVAGEGTYGYTF
- TRBJ1-2 TRBV18 - TGTGCCAGCTCACCACTTGACAGCCCGACCAACGATGGCTACACCTTC CASSPLDSPTNDGYTF
- TRBJ2-3 TRBV7-8 TRBD1 TGTGCCAGCAGCCTGGGGACAGGGAAGTATTTT CASSLGTGKYF
- TRBJ2-7 TRBV11-2 - TGTGCCAGCAGCCAGGGCGTCTACGAGCAGTACTTC CASSQGVYEQYF
- TRBJ1-5 TRBV14 - TGTGCCAGCAGCCGGTCACCGGTGGGGGGGGCCAATCAGCCCCAGCATTTT CASSRSPVGGANQPQHF
- TRBJ2-7 TRBV3-1/TRBV3-2 - TGTGCCAGCAGCCAAGCTCCTCTTTTCGCAGGGTCTCATGAGCAGTACTTC CASSQAPLFAGSHEQYF
- TRBJ2-1 TRBV19 TRBD2 TGTGCCAGTAGTAACAGCGGGAGGAGGGTTAACAATGAGCAGTTCTTC CASSNSGRRVNNEQFF
few TRBJ2-7 TRBV6-5 - TGTGCCAGCAGTTACTCGACGGCGGGGATCGCCTACGAGCAGTACTTC CASSYSTAGIAYEQYF
- TRBJ1-2 TRBV4-3 - TGCGCCAGCAGCCAAGTGGTGGCTACAGGGACCTATGGCTACACCTTC CASSQVVATGTYGYTF
- TRBJ2-1 TRBV11-2 - TGTGCCAGCAGCTTGGTGCAGGACAATGAGCAGTTCTTC CASSLVQDNEQFF
- TRBJ1-2 TRBV6-2/TRBV6-3 - TGTGCCAGCAGTTACTCCAGGGTGAACTATGGCTACACCTTC CASSYSRVNYGYTF
once TRBJ1-1 TRBV5-4 - TGTGCCAGCAGCTCCCCAGACAGCTACACTGAAGCTTTCTTT CASSSPDSYTEAFF
- TRBJ2-7 TRBV7-8 - TGTGCCAGCAGCTCAACGTTCTACGAGCAGTACTTC CASSSTFYEQYF
- TRBJ2-7 TRBV10-2 TRBD2 TGCGCCAGCAGTTCCTCCGGAGCGGGAGGCCTCGCCTACGAGCAGTACTTC CASSSSGAGGLAYEQYF
- TRBJ1-1 TRBV18 TRBD1 TGTGCCAGCTCACCACCTGACAGGGTGGAGGCTTTCTTT CASSPPDRVEAFF
- TRBJ2-7 TRBV28 - TGTGCCAGCAGTTGGCGGGGTAGCGGACACTACGAGCAGTACTTC CASSWRGSGHYEQYF
- TRBJ2-1 TRBV6-2/TRBV6-3 - TGTGCCAGCAGCAAGAAGAGCTCCTACAATGAGCAGTTCTTC CASSKKSSYNEQFF
- TRBJ1-4 TRBV4-2 - TGTGCCAGCAGCCTGGTGGGGGGAGAATCTAATGAAAAACTGTTTTTT CASSLVGGESNEKLFF
- TRBJ2-3 TRBV9 TRBD1 TGTGCCAGCACCCCTACTGTAGGGGGCCTCACCCCCACAGATACGCAGTATTTT CASTPTVGGLTPTDTQYF
- TRBJ1-2 TRBV2 - TGTGCCAGCAGTGAAGAGAACAGGGCCTATGGCTACACCTTC CASSEENRAYGYTF
- TRBJ2-7 TRBV6-5 - TGTGCCAGCAGGAAGGGGGTTTACGAGCAGTACTTC CASRKGVYEQYF
- TRBJ2-5 TRBV9 TRBD2 TGTGCCAGCAGCCTTGGACTAGCGCTGGGGGGGCAAGAGACCCAGTACTTC CASSLGLALGGQETQYF
- TRBJ1-4 TRBV19 - TGTGCCAGTAGCCAAACACAGGGAACTAATGAAAAACTGTTTTTT CASSQTQGTNEKLFF
- TRBJ1-1 TRBV14 - TGTGCCAGCAGCCAAGTGGGGGGGACCCAGAACACTGAAGCTTTCTTT CASSQVGGTQNTEAFF
- TRBJ2-1 TRBV10-3 TRBD2 TGTGCCATCAAAATAGGGACTAGCGGTGATGAGCAGTTCTTC CAIKIGTSGDEQFF
- TRBJ2-3 TRBV14 TRBD1 TGTGCCAGCAGCCTCGGACAGGGGACAGATACGCAGTATTTT CASSLGQGTDTQYF
- TRBJ2-5 TRBV3-1/TRBV3-2 - TGTGCCAGCAGCCAAGATTTATTCAGAAGAGAGACCCAGTACTTC CASSQDLFRRETQYF
- TRBJ2-2 TRBV7-3 - TGTGCCAGCAGCTTAGGGGATCGGGACACCGGGGAGCTGTTTTTT CASSLGDRDTGELFF
- TRBJ1-1 TRBV6-5 - TGTGCCAGCAGTTCCACAGTGACCGATCAAGCTTTCTTT CASSSTVTDQAFF
few TRBJ1-1 TRBV9 TRBD1 TGTGCCAGCAGCGGCAAGGGACAGGGGTTTAACACTGAAGCTTTCTTT CASSGKGQGFNTEAFF
once TRBJ2-3 TRBV18 TRBD2 TGTGCCAGCTCACCCCAACTAGCGGGTAGCACAGATACGCAGTATTTT CASSPQLAGSTDTQYF
- TRBJ2-7 TRBV10-3 - TGTGCCATCAGTGATCGGGGGAGAGACGAGCAGTACTTC CAISDRGRDEQYF
- TRBJ2-3 TRBV18 TRBD1 TGTGCCAGCTCACCAACAACTGGCTCACCCGGGACAGGGACTGCAGATACGCAGTATTTT CASSPTTGSPGTGTADTQYF
- TRBJ1-2 TRBV7-2 - TGTGCCAGCAGCACGGGCCCTTCGGATGGCTACACCTTC CASSTGPSDGYTF
- TRBJ2-1 TRBV19 - TGTGCCAGTAGTATGGGGGAAGAGCAGTTCTTC CASSMGEEQFF